These 17 T cell receptor beta chains were sequenced from one sample in a study of cytomegalovirus exposure and HLA in healthy donors. PCR amplification relied on 60 Vbeta primers (plus 13 Jbeta primers). Produced via immunoSEQ multiplex PCR; TCRdb's table is partial and in-frame only. The sample consists of roughly 120,000 clones, more than 65% of them appearing once. Sequences were obtained from PBMCs. The receptors originated from a woman aged 18-29 years in good health and CMV-seronegative.

This clone showed up just once. V is TRBV28 and J is TRBJ1-2; no reliable D call. This CDR3 spans 16 amino acids. V lost 5 bases, J lost 2 bases, and 18 bases lay in between. Germline V gene sequence: CDR1 MDHEN, CDR2 SYDVKM. The CDR3 loop is CASSASRPTGNYGYTF. Here the CDR3 DNA reads TGTGCCAGCAGTGCGTCCAGACCGACGGGGAACTATGGCTACACCTTC.

V gene TRBV6-6 combines with J gene TRBJ2-5; 7 bases agree with TRBD1. The CDR3 has 15 residues. Losses at the gene ends were 5 bases for V and 1 base for J; bases not matched to a gene: 7. The germline CDR1 and CDR2 sequences are MNHNY and SVGAGI (reference sequence). The CDR3 spells CASSPLGTAQETQYF. The DNA for the CDR3 is TGTGCCAGCAGTCCCCTGGGGACAGCCCAAGAGACCCAGTACTTC.

The rearrangement joins TRBV11-2 to TRBJ1-4, with D maybe TRBD1 (6 bases). The CDR3 runs to 17 residues. Trimming took off 5 bases at V and 8 bases at J, with 24 bases between the two ends. The germline CDR1 and CDR2 sequences are SGHAT and FQNNGV. CDR3 in amino acids: CASSILRRGALGEKLFF. CDR3 DNA sequence: TGTGCCAGCAGCATCCTCCGGCGGGGGGCCCTCGGAGAAAAACTGTTTTTT.

V is TRBV7-6 and J is TRBJ2-5; D may be TRBD1 (5 bases). Germline V gene data show CDR1 as SGHVS and CDR2 as FNYEAQ. V was pared by 4 bases and J by 2 bases, with 17 bases between. The CDR3 spans 16 residues. CDR3 DNA: TGTGCCAGCAGCTCAAACAACAGGATTTTACAAGAGACCCAGTACTTC. Protein sequence: CASSSNNRILQETQYF.

This clone was counted a single time. V gene TRBV5-4 combines with J gene TRBJ2-1, with 8 bases aligning to TRBD1. CDR1 SGHNT and CDR2 YYREEE come from the germline V gene (reference sequence). Unmatched junction bases numbered 6, after V lost 0 bases and J lost 7 bases. This CDR3 is built from 15 residues. The CDR3 coding sequence is TGTGCCAGCAGCTTGGGAGGACAGGGACAGAATGAGCAGTTCTTC. It encodes CASSLGGQGQNEQFF.

The V gene is TRBV5-6, the J gene TRBJ2-1, with 10 bases identical to TRBD2. Germline CDR1 reads SGHDT; CDR2 reads YYEEEE. The CDR3 extends over 13 amino acids. V was clipped by 3 bases and J by 7 bases; unmatched bases: 1. CDR3 sequence (DNA): TGTGCCAGCAGCTCAGCGGGAGGGAATGAGCAGTTCTTC. Residues: CASSSAGGNEQFF.

This clone was detected once. The V and J genes are TRBV30 and TRBJ2-4, with 10 bases lining up with TRBD1. Trimming removed 5 bases from V and 0 bases from J; junction bases left unmatched: 13. This CDR3 has 18 amino acids. Germline CDR1 GTSNPN, CDR2 SVGIG (reference sequence). The CDR3 DNA reads as TGTGCCTGGGCACCTGAGACAGGGGGCTCCAAAGCCAAAAACATTCAGTACTTC. Its translation is CAWAPETGGSKAKNIQYF.

The genes are TRBV9 and TRBJ1-4; 7 positions match TRBD1. The length of the CDR3 is 14 residues. V lost 4 bases, J lost 7 bases, and 7 bases stayed unmatched. Germline CDR1 SGDLS, CDR2 YYNGEE. The DNA of the CDR3 is TGTGCCAGCAGCCGGGACAGTTCGGGTGAAAAACTGTTTTTT. The encoded protein is CASSRDSSGEKLFF. The full variable domain, with the rest looked up from reference TRBV9 and TRBJ1-4, is DSGVTQTPKHLITATGQRVTLRCSPRSGDLSVYWYQQSLDQGLQFLIQYYNGEERAKGNILERFSAQQFPDLHSELNLSSLELGDSALYFCASSRDSSGEKLFFGSGTQLSVL.

The rearrangement uses TRBV5-1 and TRBJ1-2, with D tentatively TRBD1 (5 bases). V was trimmed by 5 bases and J by 7 bases, leaving 15 bases between them. The CDR3 loop spans 13 amino acids. Germline loops: CDR1 SGHRS, CDR2 YFSETQ. The CDR3 DNA reads TGCGCCAGCAGGACAGAGGCCTCTTCTGGCTACACCTTC. Residues: CASRTEASSGYTF.

The chain is built from TRBV15 and TRBJ2-1, with TRBD1 matching over 7 bases. Germline trimming cut 3 bases from V and 7 bases from J; bases unmatched to any gene: 9. CDR1 is LNHNV, CDR2 YYDKDF, per germline (reference sequence). This CDR3 spans 15 amino acids. The CDR3 loop is CATSSPTGTVNEQFF. CDR3 nucleotide sequence: TGTGCCACCAGCAGCCCGACAGGGACAGTGAATGAGCAGTTCTTC.

This chain links TRBV6-5 with TRBJ1-1, with no clear D. Trimming stripped 6 bases from V and 1 base from J, with 9 bases between. Per germline, CDR1 MNHEY and CDR2 SVGAGI. The CDR3 is 13 amino acids. CDR3 DNA sequence: TGTGCCAGCAGCTTTCGGGGGAACACTGAAGCTTTCTTT. Protein sequence: CASSFRGNTEAFF.

This clone was observed a handful of times. V gene TRBV27 combines with J gene TRBJ2-5; D is perhaps TRBD2 (6 bases). Per the germline V gene, CDR1 is MNHEY and CDR2 is SMNVEV (reference sequence). The CDR3 contains 14 residues. V gave up 4 bases and J gave up 5 bases, with 14 bases separating them. CDR3 sequence reads: CASSSDYRDETQYF. The DNA for the CDR3 is TGTGCCAGCAGTTCGGACTATAGGGACGAGACCCAGTACTTC.

The J gene is TRBJ1-1, the V gene TRBV6-1; possible D gene TRBD1, 5 bases. The germline V and J ends were trimmed by 6 bases and 4 bases, with 12 bases remaining between them. CDR3 length equals 13 residues. Germline assignment: CDR1 MNHNS and CDR2 SASEGT. The CDR3 protein is CASSAADTTEAFF. CDR3 nucleotide sequence: TGTGCCAGCAGCGCCGCGGACACCACTGAAGCTTTCTTT.

The gene calls are TRBV19 and TRBJ1-6, with D unclear. Germline V gene lookup returns CDR1 LNHDA and CDR2 SQIVND (reference sequence). The CDR3 loop spans 12 amino acids. V gave up 1 base and J gave up 9 bases, with 4 bases separating them. CDR3 sequence reads: CASSIGVSPLHF. DNA for the CDR3: TGTGCCAGTAGTATAGGAGTTTCACCCCTCCACTTT.

This sequence joins TRBV27 and TRBJ2-5; 7 bases are a match to TRBD1. The DNA matches TRBJ2-7 better at its end, which makes the J call doubtful. Per germline, CDR1 MNHEY and CDR2 SMNVEV (reference sequence). The CDR3 runs to 13 residues. CDR3 protein: CASRDRDSYEQYF. CDR3 coding DNA: TGTGCCAGCAGAGACAGGGATTCCTACGAGCAGTACTTC.

This rearrangement joins TRBV7-8 to TRBJ1-1; 7 nucleotides line up with TRBD1. V shed 4 bases and J 10 bases; nucleotides not matched to a gene: 12. The CDR3 spans 14 residues. Germline V gives CDR1 SGHVS, CDR2 FQNEAQ. The CDR3 loop is CASSYIITGAGAFF. The CDR3 DNA follows: TGTGCCAGCAGCTATATAATAACAGGGGCGGGAGCTTTCTTT.

The chain recombines TRBV7-6 with TRBJ2-5; 7 bases are shared with TRBD1. Judging by the DNA end, TRBJ2-7 fits better; the J call may be wrong. Germline-derived CDR1 and CDR2 are SGHVS and FNYEAQ. The CDR3 sequence is 14 residues long. The CDR3 DNA sequence: TGTGCCAGCAGCTCCCGGGACAGTACCTACGAGCAGTACTTC. It encodes CASSSRDSTYEQYF.